Each of the 22 T cell receptor beta chains below was sequenced from the same sample in a study of response to subunit inactivated influenza vaccine. A single record per CDR3 protein comes from TCRdb applying MiXCR to the RT-PCR reads. Of around 530,000 distinct CDR3 sequences listed, around 11% are singletons. Specimen: PBMCs from blood, collected on the day of vaccination. The receptors originated from a man in his fifties who received an inactivated influenza vaccine.

The table lists this clonotype with many counts. J is TRBJ2-1 and V is TRBV9; D remains unclear. The V end was cut by 5 bases, the J end by 0 bases, with 9 bases between. The CDR3 runs 14 residues. The germline V gene encodes CDR1 SGDLS and CDR2 YYNGEE. The CDR3, as DNA: TGTGCCAGCAGTGTCGCGAGCTCCTACAATGAGCAGTTCTTC. Translation: CASSVASSYNEQFF.

This clonotype was observed many times. J is TRBJ2-1 and V is TRBV7-9; TRBD1 matches 10 bases. CDR1 SEHNR and CDR2 FQNEAQ come from the germline V gene (reference sequence). This CDR3 has 15 amino acids. The trim removed 5 bases at V and 6 bases at J, leaving 7 bases unmatched. Here the CDR3 DNA reads TGTGCCAGCAGCACTCCGGGACAGGGGAGCAATGAGCAGTTCTTC. The encoded protein is CASSTPGQGSNEQFF.

The J gene is TRBJ2-7, the V gene TRBV3-1, with a tentative D call TRBD1 (6 bases). Trimming removed 6 bases from V and 8 bases from J, with 17 bases in between. Germline V gives CDR1 LGHDT, CDR2 YNNKEL (reference sequence). CDR3 length equals 13 residues. The CDR3 nucleotides read TGTGCCAGCAGTCCCGGGACATCGACGAAGCAGTACTTC. Translating gives CASSPGTSTKQYF.

This clonotype was counted at least ten times. The chain couples TRBV9 to TRBJ1-5; D gene ambiguous. The V end was cut by 3 bases, the J end by 2 bases, with 9 bases between. The CDR3 spans 14 residues. Germline-derived CDR1 and CDR2 are SGDLS and YYNGEE. In DNA form, the CDR3 reads TGTGCCAGCAGCGGAGGTAGTGGCAATCAGCCCCAGCATTTT. Residues: CASSGGSGNQPQHF.

The chain recombines TRBV5-5 with TRBJ2-4; D is perhaps TRBD2 (5 bases). The germline gives CDR1 SGHKS, CDR2 YYEKEE (reference sequence). V gave up 2 bases and J gave up 10 bases, with 16 bases separating them. The CDR3 length is 14 residues. CDR3 nucleotides: TGTGCCAGCAGCTTACAGTCGCCCCCGGGAATTCAGTACTTC. Its protein product is CASSLQSPPGIQYF.

The V call is TRBV20-1, the J call TRBJ1-5; D gene ambiguous. This CDR3 is 12 amino acids long. Between the trimmed V and J ends, which lost 5 bases and 5 bases, there was a span of 10 bases. Germline CDR1 is DFQATT and CDR2 is SNEGSKA (reference sequence). This chain's CDR3 is CSASPDDQPQHF. The DNA of the CDR3 is TGCAGTGCTTCTCCGGACGATCAGCCCCAGCATTTT.

The chain has TRBV30 and TRBJ2-7, with TRBD1 matching over 9 bases. Looked up from germline, CDR1 is GTSNPN and CDR2 is SVGIG (reference sequence). With 1 base clipped from V and 5 bases from J, the junction kept 6 bases outside the gene matches. This CDR3 comprises 14 residues. The CDR3 DNA sequence: TGTGCCTGGAGTGAAGGGACAGGGATAAACGAGCAGTACTTC. Protein product: CAWSEGTGINEQYF.

The rearrangement links TRBV4-3 to TRBJ2-1, with 10 positions matching TRBD2. Germline V CDR1 and CDR2: LGHNA, YSLEER. Germline trimming cut 0 bases from V and 7 bases from J; bases unmatched to any gene: 9. This CDR3 contains 17 residues. This chain's CDR3 is CASSQDLSSGSMNEQFF. CDR3 sequence (DNA): TGCGCCAGCAGCCAAGATCTGTCTAGCGGGAGCATGAATGAGCAGTTCTTC.

This clonotype was seen only a few times. The J gene is TRBJ2-5, the V gene TRBV12-3 or TRBV12-4; 9 nucleotides agree with TRBD2. Trimming cost V 6 bases and J 3 bases; bases outside gene matches: 8. CDR3 length: 15 amino acids. CDR3 sequence (DNA): TGTGCCAGCAGCTGGTTAGCGGGGGTGGAAGAGACCCAGTACTTC. Translated: CASSWLAGVEETQYF.

As regards this clonotype: One end of the junction varies from germline; a read error may be responsible. This chain connects TRBV5-5 to TRBJ1-5; D not certain. The CDR3 covers 15 residues. The germline V gene has CDR1 SGHKS and CDR2 YYEKEE (reference sequence). The CDR3 spells CVSSSGAGSYQPQHF. CDR3 DNA: TGTGTCAGCAGCTCTGGCGCGGGATCCTATCAGCCCCAGCATTTT. The whole variable domain, remainder taken from reference TRBV5-5 and TRBJ1-5, is DAGVTQSPTHLIKTRGQQVTLRCSPISGHKSVSWYQQVLGQGPQFIFQYYEKEERGRGNFPDRFSARQFPNYSSELNVNALLLGDSALYLCVSSSGAGSYQPQHFGDGTRLSIL.

The chain links TRBV10-3 to TRBJ1-1; 11 nucleotides align to TRBD1. From germline, CDR1 is ENHRY and CDR2 SYGVKD. This CDR3 is built from 14 residues. V shed 4 bases, J shed 3 bases, and the junction held 1 base outside the gene matches. CDR3 in DNA: TGTGCCATCAGTGTGGGACAGGGGGACACTGAAGCTTTCTTT. Residues: CAISVGQGDTEAFF.

The J gene is TRBJ2-6, the V gene TRBV7-9; a possible D gene is TRBD1 (5 bases). The CDR3 contains 17 residues. The germline gives CDR1 SEHNR, CDR2 FQNEAQ (reference sequence). The V gene lost 1 base and the J gene lost 2 bases, with 12 bases spanning the gap. The CDR3 region is CASSLETGKTGANVLTF. CDR3 sequence (DNA): TGTGCCAGCAGCTTAGAAACAGGAAAAACTGGGGCCAACGTCCTGACTTTC.

This clonotype was recorded a few times. The gene calls are TRBV5-1 and TRBJ2-7; D is ambiguous. The CDR3 has 13 amino acids. Germline CDR1 is SGHRS and CDR2 is YFSETQ. V was clipped by 1 base and J by 6 bases, with 11 bases between them. CDR3 loop: CASSLMSFGEQYF. The CDR3 coding sequence is TGCGCCAGCAGCTTGATGTCATTTGGCGAGCAGTACTTC.

This clonotype was observed a handful of times. The chain employs TRBV3-1 and TRBJ1-4, with unresolved D. The CDR3 sequence is 15 residues long. In germline, CDR1 is LGHDT, CDR2 YNNKEL (reference sequence). Trimming removed 0 bases at V and 3 bases at J, with 8 bases between. Written as DNA, the CDR3 is TGTGCCAGCAGCCAAGATATGGCAGCTAATGAAAAACTGTTTTTT. Translation gives CASSQDMAANEKLFF.

This clonotype showed up many times. This sequence joins TRBV28 and TRBJ1-2; tentative D call: TRBD1 (5 bases). Germline-derived CDR1 and CDR2 are MDHEN and SYDVKM. V lost 3 bases and J lost 0, with 8 bases in between. The CDR3 has 14 residues. CDR3 in amino acids: CASSFQGPNYGYTF. The CDR3 DNA sequence: TGTGCCAGCAGTTTCCAGGGTCCTAACTATGGCTACACCTTC.

This clonotype was counted many times. This chain uses TRBV27 with TRBJ2-2, with D possibly called TRBD1 or TRBD2 (6 bases each). The ends were cut back, 4 bases at V and 5 bases at J, with 14 bases in the middle. In germline, CDR1 is MNHEY, CDR2 SMNVEV (reference sequence). The CDR3 covers 15 residues. Here the CDR3 reads CASSYWGAGTGELFF. Here the CDR3 DNA reads TGTGCCAGCAGTTATTGGGGGGCGGGAACCGGGGAGCTGTTTTTT.

The chain couples TRBV4-1 to TRBJ2-7; 7 nucleotides match TRBD2. V dropped 2 bases and J dropped 10; count of bases not matched to a gene: 5. Germline V gene sequence: CDR1 MGHRA, CDR2 YSYEKL. The CDR3 spans 12 residues. The CDR3 protein is CASSQYGGFQYF. In DNA form, the CDR3 reads TGCGCCAGCAGCCAATACGGGGGGTTTCAGTACTTC.

V usage is TRBV7-2 and J usage is TRBJ2-3; no definite D call. The germline gives CDR1 SGHTA, CDR2 FQGNSA. V was shortened by 2 bases and J by 2 bases, with 11 bases between the two germline ends. The CDR3 has 15 amino acids. The CDR3 here is CASSLLSATTDTQYF. Written as DNA, the CDR3 is TGTGCCAGCAGCTTATTGAGCGCGACCACAGATACGCAGTATTTT.

This clonotype has just a few counts. This chain links TRBV28 with TRBJ2-7; 8 bases align to TRBD2. Germline V gives CDR1 MDHEN, CDR2 SYDVKM. The CDR3 spans 14 residues. V was clipped by 6 bases and J by 6 bases; unmatched bases: 10. This chain's CDR3 is CASRPSGGGPEQYF. In DNA, the CDR3 is TGTGCCAGCAGGCCGTCGGGGGGGGGACCCGAGCAGTACTTC.

The chain recombines TRBV20-1 with TRBJ2-7; possibly TRBD2 for D (7 bases). Germline V gene data show CDR1 as DFQATT and CDR2 as SNEGSKA (reference sequence). The CDR3 is 13 residues long. Deletions cut 3 bases from V and 6 bases from J, with 15 bases between. The CDR3 DNA is TGCAGTGCTAGGGGGGGGGCGCGTGGCGAGCAGTACTTC. Amino acid sequence: CSARGGARGEQYF.

The V gene is TRBV9, the J gene TRBJ1-1; D ambiguous. This CDR3 region has 16 residues. Germline assignment: CDR1 SGDLS and CDR2 YYNGEE. Deletions cut 4 bases from V and 0 bases from J, with 16 bases between. CDR3 sequence: CASSPSSGYMNTEAFF. The DNA for the CDR3 is TGTGCCAGCAGCCCCTCCTCAGGCTACATGAACACTGAAGCTTTCTTT. The full variable domain, with the rest looked up from reference TRBV9 and TRBJ1-1, is DSGVTQTPKHLITATGQRVTLRCSPRSGDLSVYWYQQSLDQGLQFLIQYYNGEERAKGNILERFSAQQFPDLHSELNLSSLELGDSALYFCASSPSSGYMNTEAFFGQGTRLTVV.

The chain joins TRBV28 to TRBJ1-2; unclear D gene. With 0 bases removed from V and 0 bases from J, the gap between germline ends came to 29 bases. CDR1 is MDHEN and CDR2 is SYDVKM in the germline V gene. The CDR3 is 22 amino acids. This chain's CDR3 is CASSLWGLNGWFGGEANYGYTF. The DNA for the CDR3 is TGTGCCAGCAGTTTATGGGGCTTGAATGGTTGGTTCGGCGGTGAAGCTAACTATGGCTACACCTTC.